Included here is one T cell receptor beta chain sequence, with context. Its antigen is unknown. Second doses at about 4 or about 12 weeks were pooled. The data belong to a study of T cell responses to AZD1222 COVID-19 vaccine. Study-level results: Sampled repertoires all dated from after the peak T cell response. The reported proportion of spike-specific TCRs targeting unmutated variant regions was nearly half.

Produced via immunoSEQ multiplex PCR; TCRdb's table is partial and in-frame only. The sample has about 85,000 clones, less than 95% seen once; the top ten hold around 8%. Germline CDR1 is WSHSY and CDR2 is SAAADI. V was pared by 10 bases and J by 1 base, with 12 bases between. There are 13 residues in the CDR3. The rearrangement links TRBV10-2 to TRBJ2-3, with a possible D match to TRBD1 (6 bases). This receptor was taken from an adult who received the AZD1222 COVID-19 vaccine. The sequencing here drew on peripheral blood, taken 28 days after the second AZD1222 dose. CDR3 in amino acids: CATQGSGTDTQYF. The DNA for the CDR3 is TGCGCCACCCAGGGGAGTGGCACAGATACGCAGTATTTT.